The 22 T cell receptor beta chains below all came from one sample that was sequenced in a study of T cell responses to AZD1222 COVID-19 vaccine. Produced via immunoSEQ multiplex PCR; TCRdb's table is partial and in-frame only. This repertoire shows over 85,000 clones, around 89% found once; its top ten account for over 1.5%. Sequencing was performed on peripheral blood, taken on day 0 of AZD1222 vaccination. The receptors derive from an adult in good health.

Only one count was recorded for this clone. The J gene is TRBJ1-2, the V gene TRBV5-1, with TRBD1 matching over 7 bases. The CDR3 sequence is 15 residues long. Germline V gives CDR1 SGHRS, CDR2 YFSETQ. J gave up 5 bases and V 3 bases, and 10 bases lay outside the gene matches. The CDR3: CASSSGGTASYGYTF. CDR3 coding DNA: TGCGCCAGCAGCTCGGGTGGGACAGCCTCTTATGGCTACACCTTC.

This chain uses TRBV3-1 (or the pseudogene TRBV3-2) with TRBJ2-1; D gene unclear. Trimming cost V 4 bases and J 10 bases, with 11 bases left between them. This CDR3 is built from 12 residues. The V gene's germline CDR1 is LGHDT and CDR2 YNNKEL (reference sequence). The CDR3 loop is CASSRFGSEQFF. In DNA, the CDR3 is TGTGCCAGCAGCCGCTTTGGGTCGGAGCAGTTCTTC.

The rearrangement links TRBV9 to TRBJ1-6, with D tentatively TRBD1 (6 bases). Looked up from germline, CDR1 is SGDLS and CDR2 is YYNGEE. The CDR3 length is 16 residues. The V end was cut by 2 bases, the J end by 2 bases, with 11 bases between. The chain's CDR3 is CASSVEGVTYNSPLHF. In nucleotides, the CDR3 is TGTGCCAGCAGCGTGGAGGGGGTCACCTATAATTCACCCCTCCACTTT.

The rearrangement links TRBV29-1 to TRBJ2-7, with D maybe TRBD2 (5 bases). The CDR3 consists of 12 residues. CDR1 is SQVTM and CDR2 is ANQGSEA in the germline V gene. V was trimmed by 1 base and J by 6 bases, leaving 10 bases between them. The CDR3 spells CSVEVLAAEQYF. CDR3 DNA: TGCAGCGTTGAAGTCCTAGCTGCCGAGCAGTACTTC.

The chain couples TRBV27 to TRBJ1-6; D is perhaps TRBD1 (5 bases). V lost 2 bases, J lost 9 bases, and 8 bases lay in between. The CDR3 extends over 13 amino acids. The germline CDR1 and CDR2 sequences are MNHEY and SMNVEV (reference sequence). For the CDR3, the DNA is TGTGCCAGCAGTTTAGACAGAGTTTCACCCCTCCACTTT. Translation: CASSLDRVSPLHF.

The chain couples TRBV19 to TRBJ2-1, with TRBD1 matching 11 bases. This CDR3 is built from 14 residues. CDR1 and CDR2 from the germline V gene are LNHDA and SQIVND (reference sequence). The trim removed 6 bases at V and 12 bases at J, leaving 10 bases unmatched. This chain's CDR3 is CASRGQGVMPMQFF. CDR3 DNA: TGTGCCAGTAGGGGACAGGGGGTAATGCCTATGCAGTTCTTC.

The chain recombines TRBV7-9 with TRBJ1-3, with 8 bases lining up with TRBD1. Germline assignment: CDR1 SEHNR and CDR2 FQNEAQ (reference sequence). This CDR3 is 16 amino acids long. Trimming took 5 bases from V and 2 from J; bases not matched to a gene: 8. The CDR3 region has the DNA TGTGCCAGCAGCCCGCAGACAGGGGAGGCTGGAAACACCATATATTTT. It specifies CASSPQTGEAGNTIYF.

V and J are TRBV7-2 and TRBJ2-5, with D tentatively TRBD1 (5 bases). Per germline, CDR1 SGHTA and CDR2 FQGNSA. This CDR3 spans 14 amino acids. The germline V and J ends were trimmed by 5 bases and 5 bases, with 15 bases remaining between them. CDR3 protein: CASSPPMTVETQYF. The CDR3 DNA follows: TGTGCCAGCAGCCCGCCTATGACAGTGGAGACCCAGTACTTC.

The rearrangement uses TRBV5-1 and TRBJ1-4; the D is unclear. The germline V and J ends were trimmed by 5 bases and 0 bases, with 8 bases remaining between them. The V gene's germline CDR1 is SGHRS and CDR2 YFSETQ. The CDR3 extends over 14 amino acids. The CDR3 reads CASREGATNEKLFF. The CDR3 region has the DNA TGCGCCAGCAGGGAGGGAGCAACTAATGAAAAACTGTTTTTT.

The chain couples TRBV16 to TRBJ2-3; D is perhaps TRBD1 (6 bases). CDR3 size: 15 residues. The germline CDR1 and CDR2 sequences are KGHSY and FQNENV. Between the trimmed V and J ends, which lost 0 bases and 5 bases, there was a span of 12 bases. CDR3 in amino acids: CASSQSGQRVDTQYF. The CDR3 nucleotides read TGTGCCAGCAGCCAATCAGGACAGAGGGTAGATACGCAGTATTTT.

J is TRBJ1-1 and V is TRBV9; TRBD1 might be the D (5 bases). The CDR3 has 15 amino acids. CDR1 and CDR2 (germline): SGDLS, YYNGEE. With 1 base removed from V and 2 bases from J, the gap between germline ends came to 12 bases. CDR3 region: CASSVSPGGNTEAFF. The DNA of the CDR3 is TGTGCCAGCAGCGTAAGTCCTGGGGGAAACACTGAAGCTTTCTTT. Using reference TRBV9 and TRBJ1-1 for the parts outside the CDR3, the full variable domain is DSGVTQTPKHLITATGQRVTLRCSPRSGDLSVYWYQQSLDQGLQFLIQYYNGEERAKGNILERFSAQQFPDLHSELNLSSLELGDSALYFCASSVSPGGNTEAFFGQGTRLTVV.

The genes are TRBV21-1 and TRBJ2-7; TRBD1, the D gene given by the table, was not confirmed from the DNA. TRBV21-1 corresponds to a pseudogene. The CDR3 is 14 residues long. The CDR3 DNA is TGTGCCAGCAGACTTCTACGGGGACAGAACGAGCAGTACTTC. Amino acids: CASRLLRGQNEQYF.

V usage is TRBV5-8 and J usage is TRBJ1-1; tentatively, D is TRBD1 (5 bases). Trimming shortened V by 5 bases and J by 7 bases, and 12 bases separated the two germline ends. The CDR3 is made up of 12 amino acids. Looked up from germline, CDR1 is SGHTS and CDR2 is YDEGEE. CDR3 loop: CASRAQGNEAFF. The CDR3 nucleotides are TGTGCCAGCAGGGCTCAGGGTAATGAAGCTTTCTTT.

CDR3 in DNA: TGTGCCAGCAGTCAATCGACAGGGAGGAAAGAGGAGCAGTACTTC. It specifies CASSQSTGRKEEQYF. The J gene is TRBJ2-7, the V gene TRBV27; weak D call: TRBD1 (7 bases). Trimming cost V 5 bases and J 7 bases, with 21 bases left between them. CDR1 is MNHEY and CDR2 is SMNVEV in the germline V gene (reference sequence). This CDR3 is 15 amino acids long.

J is TRBJ2-3 and V is TRBV24-1; a possible D gene is TRBD2 (7 bases). Trimming removed 9 bases from V and 3 bases from J, with 12 bases in between. The germline V gene has CDR1 KGHDR and CDR2 SFDVKD. The CDR3 has 13 residues. The CDR3 nucleotides read TGTGCCACCGGGGAGGGGGTGACAGATACGCAGTATTTT. This gives the protein CATGEGVTDTQYF.

The chain is built from TRBV6-5 and TRBJ1-4; tentative D call: TRBD1 (6 bases). Germline V CDR1 and CDR2: MNHEY, SVGAGI. The ends were cut back, 6 bases at V and 4 bases at J, with 15 bases in the middle. The CDR3 extends over 15 amino acids. The CDR3 sequence: CASSPADRRNEKLFF. The DNA of the CDR3 is TGTGCCAGCAGCCCCGCTGACAGGCGTAATGAAAAACTGTTTTTT.

This rearrangement joins TRBV4-2 to TRBJ1-3; D might be TRBD1 (6 bases). The V end lost 0 bases, the J end lost 0 bases, and 15 bases lay between the germline ends. CDR1 and CDR2 from the germline V gene are LGHNA and YNFKEQ. CDR3 length: 18 residues. The CDR3 coding sequence is TGTGCCAGCAGCCAAGACCCCGCTTACAGGGACTCTGGAAACACCATATATTTT. It codes for CASSQDPAYRDSGNTIYF.

The chain uses TRBV27 and TRBJ1-5; D is possibly TRBD1 (5 bases). This CDR3 comprises 17 residues. CDR1 MNHEY and CDR2 SMNVEV come from the germline V gene (reference sequence). V was shortened by 1 base and J by 3 bases, with 16 bases between the two germline ends. CDR3 in DNA: TGTGCCAGCAGTTTATTGAGGGGAGGGCTTCTCAATCAGCCCCAGCATTTT. Residues: CASSLLRGGLLNQPQHF.

The V and J genes are TRBV20-1 and TRBJ2-1, with D tentatively TRBD1 (6 bases). Germline V gene sequence: CDR1 DFQATT, CDR2 SNEGSKA (reference sequence). Trimming removed 3 bases at V and 4 bases at J, with 13 bases between. The CDR3 runs to 14 residues. The DNA for the CDR3 is TGCAGTGCTAGTCCCAGGGGACCTTACAATGAGCAGTTCTTC. Translation gives CSASPRGPYNEQFF.

The genes are TRBV4-2 and TRBJ1-6; 7 bases agree with TRBD1. The CDR3 is 14 amino acids. Germline V CDR1 and CDR2: LGHNA, YNFKEQ. V shed 1 base, J shed 6 bases, and the junction held 0 bases outside the gene matches. CDR3 sequence reads: CASSQGDSNSPLHF. CDR3 in DNA: TGTGCCAGCAGCCAAGGGGACAGTAATTCACCCCTCCACTTT.

Only one count was recorded for this clone. The rearrangement joins TRBV5-1 to TRBJ1-1; D gene ambiguous. The CDR3 is made up of 14 amino acids. The ends were cut back, 0 bases at V and 0 bases at J, with 6 bases in the middle. Per the germline V gene, CDR1 is SGHRS and CDR2 is YFSETQ. The CDR3 DNA follows: TGCGCCAGCAGCTTGGACAGTTTGAACACTGAAGCTTTCTTT. It encodes CASSLDSLNTEAFF.

The rearrangement uses TRBV11-3 and TRBJ2-1; 7 positions match TRBD2. V lost 1 base and J lost 3; bases outside the gene matches: 6. CDR3 length: 16 amino acids. Per germline, CDR1 SGHNT and CDR2 YENEEA. CDR3 sequence: CASSLGASGDYNEQFF. The CDR3 coding sequence is TGTGCCAGCAGCTTAGGGGCTAGCGGCGACTACAATGAGCAGTTCTTC.